These T cell receptor beta chains were read from a single sample in a study of blood T cell repertoires in COVID-19. The table came from immunoSEQ multiplex PCR; TCRdb's copy has only in-frame clones and leaves some out. The sample lists 90,000 to 100,000 clones, around three quarters occurring once. Sequences were obtained from peripheral blood. The receptors originated from a woman between 55 and 75 years old in a cohort sampled during active or convalescent COVID-19. The CDR3 runs from the conserved cysteine through the conserved F or W. D genes are given only for firm matches. The listing skips clone size in some rows; elsewhere it reads once, few, many or a size class.

.,TRBV21-1,.,TRBJ1-5,TGTGCCAGCATACTATTAGCGGAGCGTAGCAATCAGCCCCAGCATTTT,CASILLAERSNQPQHF
.,TRBV4-1,many,TRBJ1-2,TGCGCCAGCAGCCAAGTGCAGGGATCTAACTATGGCTACACCTTC,CASSQVQGSNYGYTF
TRBD1,TRBV9,.,TRBJ2-7,TGTGCCAGCAGCGTAACGGGACAGGGGGGGTTCTACGAGCAGTACTTC,CASSVTGQGGFYEQYF
.,TRBV7-9,.,TRBJ2-4,TGTGCCAGCAGCTTACTGGGGGCGGTGGACATTCAGTACTTC,CASSLLGAVDIQYF
TRBD1,TRBV5-8,few,TRBJ2-7,TGTGCCAGCAGCAGGGACAGGGCAACCTACGAGCAGTACTTC,CASSRDRATYEQYF
.,TRBV2,.,TRBJ1-6,TGTGCCAGCAGTGAAGTCCCCAGAACTAATTCACCCCTCCACTTT,CASSEVPRTNSPLHF
TRBD1,TRBV5-6,.,TRBJ2-7,TGTGCCAGCAGACAGACAGGGGATAGTTCCTACGAGCAGTACTTC,CASRQTGDSSYEQYF
TRBD2,TRBV19,.,TRBJ2-5,TGTGCCAGTCGGACTAGCGGGGGGGCCGAGACCCAGTACTTC,CASRTSGGAETQYF
.,TRBV9,few,TRBJ1-2,TGTGCCAGCAGCACAGGGCCGGGCTATGGCTACACCTTC,CASSTGPGYGYTF
.,TRBV23-1,.,TRBJ1-3,TGCGCCAGCAACAGACCCCCGGAGCGGTCATTCAACTCTGGAAACACCATATATTTT,CASNRPPERSFNSGNTIYF
TRBD2,TRBV19,.,TRBJ2-3,TGTGCCAGTAGTAGAAGCGGGGGGGGCACAGATACGCAGTATTTT,CASSRSGGGTDTQYF
.,TRBV18,.,TRBJ2-3,TGTGCCAGCTCACCCGGTGTGACAGATACGCAGTATTTT,CASSPGVTDTQYF
.,TRBV7-3,.,TRBJ1-1,TGTGCCAGCAGCCTCGGACAATTGAACACTGAAGCTTTCTTT,CASSLGQLNTEAFF
.,TRBV9,few,TRBJ1-5,TGTGCCAGCAGCGCGTCGGGGGATTATAGCAATCAGCCCCAGCATTTT,CASSASGDYSNQPQHF
.,TRBV29-1,.,TRBJ2-5,TGCAGCGGGGGGGCCGGGAGGTGGGAGACCCAGTACTTC,CSGGAGRWETQYF
TRBD1,TRBV6-5,.,TRBJ2-7,TGTGCCAGCTCCTCGCGGGCAGGGGGCCTCTACGAGCAGTACTTC,CASSSRAGGLYEQYF
.,TRBV30,.,TRBJ1-5,TGTGCCTGGAGTGTACCGGCAGGGCGGCAGCCCCAGCATTTT,CAWSVPAGRQPQHF
TRBD1,TRBV6-1,.,TRBJ2-1,TGTGCCAGCAGTGAAGACAGGGGGAGATACAATGAGCAGTTCTTC,CASSEDRGRYNEQFF
TRBD1,TRBV4-3,.,TRBJ2-7,TGCGCCAGCAGCCAAGGACAGGGGCTCTCCTACGAGCAGTACTTC,CASSQGQGLSYEQYF
.,TRBV5-4,once,TRBJ1-1,TGTGCCAGCAGCTTGTCCCAGGGGAACACTGAAGCTTTCTTT,CASSLSQGNTEAFF
.,TRBV5-1,.,TRBJ2-7,TGCGCCAGCAGCTCCCAGGGTTCATCCTCCTACGAGCAGTACTTC,CASSSQGSSSYEQYF
TRBD2,TRBV3-1/TRBV3-2,.,TRBJ2-3,TGTGCCAGCAGCCTTAGCGGGGGTGGAGGGGATACGCAGTATTTT,CASSLSGGGGDTQYF
.,TRBV7-8,few,TRBJ1-5,TGTGCCAGCAGCAACAGTGGATCCCAGCCCCAGCATTTT,CASSNSGSQPQHF
.,TRBV19,few,TRBJ2-5,TGTGCCAGTAGTATAGAGGCCGGGGGAAGAGGCCAGTACTTC,CASSIEAGGRGQYF
.,TRBV20-1,.,TRBJ2-7,TGCAGTGCTAGTCGCCCGAGCCCGCCGGGGGAGCAGTACTTC,CSASRPSPPGEQYF
TRBD2,TRBV5-1,.,TRBJ2-5,TGCGCCAGCAGGTCCCTCCTAGCGGGGGGCCGATACCAAGAGACCCAGTACTTC,CASRSLLAGGRYQETQYF
.,TRBV6-5,.,TRBJ1-6,TGTGCCAGCAGTCGCTCCCAGACCTATAATTCACCCCTCCACTTT,CASSRSQTYNSPLHF
.,TRBV12-3/TRBV12-4,once,TRBJ1-2,TGTGCCACCACCCCCTCAGGGCACTATGGCTACACCTTC,CATTPSGHYGYTF
.,TRBV19,few,TRBJ2-2,TGTGCCAGTACAGTCTCCGGGGGATACACCGGGGAGCTGTTTTTT,CASTVSGGYTGELFF
.,TRBV7-9,many,TRBJ1-6,TGTGCCAGCAGCCCCCGTAGAATAGATTCACCCCTCCACTTT,CASSPRRIDSPLHF
TRBD1,TRBV6-5,.,TRBJ1-4,TGTGCCAGCGCCCAGGACAGGGGAGACGAAAAACTGTTTTTT,CASAQDRGDEKLFF
TRBD1,TRBV5-4,.,TRBJ1-2,TGTGCCAGCAGCTTGATAGGGGGCGCGGGCTATGGCTACACCTTC,CASSLIGGAGYGYTF
TRBD2,TRBV6-5,once,TRBJ2-1,TGTGCCAGCAGGGCCGGGACTAGCGGGGGGAATGAGCAGTTCTTC,CASRAGTSGGNEQFF
TRBD2,TRBV7-9,.,TRBJ2-1,TGTGCCAGCAGCTTGGGGACTAGCGGGGGGTTCAATGAGCAGTTCTTC,CASSLGTSGGFNEQFF
.,TRBV7-9,.,TRBJ1-1,TGTGCCAGCAGCTTTTCGCCCACATCGTGGAACACTGAAGCTTTCTTT,CASSFSPTSWNTEAFF
TRBD2,TRBV30,few,TRBJ2-1,TGTGCCTGGAGTGTACTAGCGGGGGGGAGCTCCTACAATGAGCAGTTCTTC,CAWSVLAGGSSYNEQFF
.,TRBV5-4,.,TRBJ2-1,TGTGCCACCAAGCCTGGGGACTCACGCCCTCATGAGCAGTTCTTC,CATKPGDSRPHEQFF
.,TRBV18,.,TRBJ1-5,TGTGCCAGCTCACCTCGACAGGGCAATCAGCCCCAGCATTTT,CASSPRQGNQPQHF
TRBD2,TRBV7-9,few,TRBJ2-3,TGTGCCAGCAGCTCAAGATCGGGGAGCGGGGGGACAGATACGCAGTATTTT,CASSSRSGSGGTDTQYF